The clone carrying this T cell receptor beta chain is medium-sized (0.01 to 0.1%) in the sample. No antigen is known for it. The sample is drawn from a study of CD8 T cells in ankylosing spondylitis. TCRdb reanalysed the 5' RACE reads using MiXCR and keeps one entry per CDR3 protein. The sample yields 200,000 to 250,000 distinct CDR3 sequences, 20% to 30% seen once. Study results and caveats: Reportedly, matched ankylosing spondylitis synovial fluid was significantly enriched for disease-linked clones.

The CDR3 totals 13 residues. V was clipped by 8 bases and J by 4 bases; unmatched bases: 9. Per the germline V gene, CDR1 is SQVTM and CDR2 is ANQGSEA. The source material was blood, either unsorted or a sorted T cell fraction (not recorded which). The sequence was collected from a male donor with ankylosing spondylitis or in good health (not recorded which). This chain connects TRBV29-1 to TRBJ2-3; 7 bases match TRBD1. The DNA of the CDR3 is TGCAGCTCGTCAACAGGGGCGGCAGATACGCAGTATTTT. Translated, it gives CSSSTGAADTQYF.